A single sample gave rise to the 4 T cell receptor beta chains below, sequenced in a study of T cell repertoires in aging, cancer and after chemotherapy. Multiplex touch-down PCR with TRB-A/B primers amplified rearranged V-D-J TRB sequences. TCRdb used MiXCR to reprocess the multiplex PCR reads, holding one entry per CDR3 protein. Seen here are roughly 12,000 distinct CDR3 sequences, about 24% observed once, and the top ten hold 1.5% to 2%. The template was genomic DNA from peripheral blood, not RNA. The source material was blood. The receptors come from a human donor in good health.

This clonotype is classed as medium-sized. The chain employs TRBV6-5 and TRBJ1-6; D is perhaps TRBD1 (6 bases). The CDR3 totals 14 residues. In germline, CDR1 is MNHEY, CDR2 SVGAGI. The ends were cut back, 10 bases at V and 7 bases at J, with 17 bases in the middle. In DNA, the CDR3 is TGTGCCACCTACGGGGGCCGGCTAAATTCACCCCTCCACTTT. Its translation: CATYGGRLNSPLHF.

As regards this clonotype: A read error is possible here, since a much larger clone lies one base away. The chain is built from TRBV5-5 and TRBJ1-6; D not certain. Germline loops: CDR1 SGHKS, CDR2 YYEKEE (reference sequence). The CDR3 runs to 13 residues. V lost 2 bases to trimming and J lost 11 bases, with 11 bases between them. CDR3 bases: TGTGCCAGCAGCTTCCCAGGAGTAGCACCCCTCCACTTT. As protein: CASSFPGVAPLHF.

As to this clonotype: The junction differs from germline at one of its ends, possibly a read error. The V gene is TRBV5-1, the J gene TRBJ1-4; 10 nucleotides agree with TRBD1. This CDR3 has 15 residues. CDR1 is SGHRS and CDR2 is YFSETQ in the germline V gene. CDR3 sequence (DNA): TGCGCCAGCTGCTTGTTTGGGACAGGGGATGAAAAACTGTTTTTT. Residues: CASCLFGTGDEKLFF.

This clonotype is deemed medium-sized. This chain links TRBV30 with TRBJ1-2; no clear D gene. Trimming pared 0 bases from V and 4 bases from J, leaving 9 bases between. Per germline, CDR1 GTSNPN and CDR2 SVGIG (reference sequence). This CDR3 has 13 residues. In DNA, the CDR3 is TGTGCCTGGAGTGTGGGCCAGTCCTATGGCTACACCTTC. It is translated as CAWSVGQSYGYTF.